This record looks at one TCR beta chain sequence and its context. Its specificity is unknown. The data originate from a study of cytomegalovirus exposure and HLA in healthy donors. The length of the CDR3 is 14 residues. With V trimmed by 5 bases and J by 6 bases, 5 bases remained unmatched. Germline lookup yields CDR1 KGHSH and CDR2 LQKENI. Clones were sequenced by immunoSEQ multiplex PCR, and TCRdb holds only the in-frame ones, with some missing. The repertoire holds 130,000 to 150,000 clones, with about nine tenths as singletons. Study-wide points: Many donors shared some public TCRs, even though most TCR sequences were rare.

The clonotype comes from a man between 18 and 29 years old in good health and CMV-seronegative. Material: PBMCs. The chain links TRBV18 to TRBJ2-2; 8 bases agree with TRBD1. The CDR3 nucleotides are TGTGCCAGCTCAATGGGACAGGTTCCCGGGGAGCTGTTTTTT. This sequence encodes CASSMGQVPGELFF.